This T cell receptor beta chain was sequenced during a study of T cells in Graves' hyperthyroidism and ophthalmopathy. At least ten counts were recorded for this clonotype. Amplification of TCR beta CDR3 regions was performed using RNA transcripts as template. Primed by the HTBI set, a first-round RT-PCR was run on the TCR CDR3. TCRdb reanalysed the multiplex PCR reads using MiXCR and keeps one entry per CDR3 protein. The sample carries around 350,000 distinct CDR3 sequences, 13% recorded once. From germline, CDR1 is SGHVT and CDR2 SQSDAQ. The CDR3 has 15 residues. J lost 0 bases, V lost 7 bases, and 6 bases had no gene match. No progression to ophthalmopathy during 18 months of follow-up defined stable disease. Any patient presenting with uncontrolled infection, other autoimmune disease, pregnancy or lactation was left out.

The sequenced material came from blood. This chain uses TRBV7-4 with TRBJ2-4; the match to TRBD1 covers 7 bases. This receptor was taken from a woman aged 18-30 years with Graves' hyperthyroidism. CDR3: CASNDRDLAKNIQYF. The CDR3 DNA follows: TGTGCCAGCAACGACAGGGACCTAGCCAAAAACATTCAGTACTTC. The whole variable domain, filled in from reference TRBV7-4 and TRBJ2-4, reads GAGVSQSPRYKVAKRGRDVALRCDSISGHVTLYWYRQTLGQGSEVLTYSQSDAQRDKSGRPSGRFSAERPERSVSTLKIQRTEQGDSAVYLCASNDRDLAKNIQYFGAGTRLSVL.